This T cell receptor beta chain was captured in a study of T cell responses to AZD1222 COVID-19 vaccine. Study-wide findings and caveats: After two AZD1222 doses, spike-specific TCR breadth and depth rose versus day 0. Donors were mostly white British, more females; clonal diversity possibly underestimated.

Using immunoSEQ multiplex PCR, the repertoire was profiled, and TCRdb retains in-frame clones only, with some absent. The top ten clones hold roughly 3.8% of a sample with about 150,000 clones, approximately 91% of them seen once. This CDR3 is built from 15 residues. Trimming removed 6 bases from V and 4 bases from J, with 17 bases in between. Germline values: CDR1 MNHEY, CDR2 SVGAGI. Regarding this clone: Its antigen is as yet unknown.

The origin of this receptor is an adult who received the AZD1222 COVID-19 vaccine. The sample in question was peripheral blood, obtained 28 days after the second AZD1222 dose. The rearrangement uses TRBV6-5 and TRBJ2-3; D is perhaps TRBD1 (6 bases). The CDR3 sequence is CASSHSVRGADTQYF. CDR3 in DNA: TGTGCCAGCAGCCACTCCGTCAGGGGAGCAGATACGCAGTATTTT.